The rows below give T cell receptor beta chains drawn from one sample of a study of shared clonotypes between healthy human individuals. The data were produced by immunoSEQ multiplex PCR, yet TCRdb's version contains in-frame clones alone and is incomplete. The sample gives 1.6 million or so clones, 96% of which show up once; roughly 1.1% is in the top ten. Sequencing input: naive CD4+ T cells sorted from blood. The receptors stem from a man aged 25-40 years in good health. Each CDR3 is given with its conserved first and last residue. D genes are given only for firm matches. Clone size appears in some rows only: once, few, many, or a class for an expanded clone.

>NA|NA|TRBV7-8|TRBJ2-7
CASSLRQSTYEQYF
TGTGCCAGCAGCTTAAGGCAGAGCACCTACGAGCAGTACTTC
>NA|NA|TRBV5-1|TRBJ1-4
CASSLQGEKLFF
TGCGCCAGCAGCTTGCAAGGTGAAAAACTGTTTTTT
>NA|NA|TRBV20-1|TRBJ2-7
CSPGEYEQYF
TGCAGTCCAGGGGAGTACGAGCAGTACTTC
>NA|NA|TRBV27|TRBJ1-3
CASSSRGAGNTIYF
TGTGCCAGCAGTTCCAGGGGTGCGGGAAACACCATATATTTT
>NA|NA|TRBV15|TRBJ2-7
CATSREGDSYEQYF
TGTGCCACCAGCAGAGAGGGGGATTCCTACGAGCAGTACTTC
>NA|NA|TRBV5-4|TRBJ2-7
CASSFGDSYEQYF
TGTGCCAGCAGCTTCGGTGACTCCTACGAGCAGTACTTC
>NA|NA|TRBV7-2|TRBJ2-1
CASSSQTGYYNEQFF
TGTGCCAGCAGCTCCCAGACTGGATACTACAATGAGCAGTTCTTC
>once|NA|TRBV5-4|TRBJ1-1
CASSLEGGTEAFF
TGTGCCAGCAGCTTAGAGGGGGGGACTGAAGCTTTCTTT
>NA|TRBD1|TRBV11-2|TRBJ1-1
CASSPLDRGPNTEAFF
TGTGCCAGCAGCCCTCTGGACAGGGGACCGAACACTGAAGCTTTCTTT
>NA|NA|TRBV7-3|TRBJ2-5
CASSSTGTSQETQYF
TGTGCCAGCAGCTCCACCGGGACTTCCCAAGAGACCCAGTACTTC
>NA|TRBD2|TRBV7-9|TRBJ2-1
CASSSDGLAGLAYNEQFF
TGTGCCAGCAGCTCGGACGGACTAGCGGGGCTAGCCTACAATGAGCAGTTCTTC
>NA|NA|TRBV11-2|TRBJ2-7
CASSAGTYEQYF
TGTGCCAGCAGCGCGGGTACCTACGAGCAGTACTTC
>NA|NA|TRBV28|TRBJ1-3
CASSVKGPGNTIYF
TGTGCCAGCAGTGTGAAGGGGCCTGGAAACACCATATATTTT
>NA|NA|TRBV21-1|TRBJ2-7
CASSTSVPSGRALYEQYF
TGTGCCAGCAGCACCAGTGTCCCTAGCGGGAGGGCCCTCTACGAGCAGTACTTC
>NA|NA|TRBV5-5|TRBJ2-2
CASSFKVGYPGDTGELFF
TGTGCCAGCAGCTTCAAGGTCGGGTATCCAGGGGACACCGGGGAGCTGTTTTTT
>NA|NA|TRBV12-5|TRBJ1-1
CASGLAQGPREAFF
TGTGCTAGTGGTTTGGCACAGGGCCCCCGGGAAGCTTTCTTT
>NA|NA|TRBV5-1|TRBJ2-5
CASSLGDFPETQYF
TGCGCCAGCAGCCTAGGGGACTTCCCCGAGACCCAGTACTTC
>NA|NA|TRBV28|TRBJ2-7
CASEGLTMRYEQYF
TGTGCCAGCGAAGGACTCACGATGAGGTACGAGCAGTACTTC
>NA|NA|TRBV18|TRBJ2-4
CASSPLQGAGTKNIQYF
TGTGCCAGCTCACCACTGCAGGGAGCGGGTACCAAAAACATTCAGTACTTC
>NA|NA|TRBV5-4|TRBJ2-7
CASSGLYEQYF
TGTGCCAGCAGCGGGTTGTACGAGCAGTACTTC
>NA|TRBD2|TRBV5-1|TRBJ2-1
CASSLPTSGRARNNEQFF
TGCGCCAGCAGCTTGCCGACTAGCGGGAGGGCCCGGAACAATGAGCAGTTCTTC